These 7 T cell receptor beta chains share one sample of origin, sequenced in a study of blood T cell repertoires in COVID-19. Libraries were prepared by immunoSEQ multiplex PCR; TCRdb keeps only in-frame clonotypes and omits some of them. The table has some 220,000 clones, over 75% seen once. Sample: peripheral blood. These receptors were obtained from a woman in her 70s with COVID-19, enrolled during active disease.

V and J are TRBV7-2 and TRBJ1-5; D unclear. The germline gives CDR1 SGHTA, CDR2 FQGNSA. Trimming cost V 3 bases and J 2 bases, with 17 bases left between them. The CDR3 consists of 17 residues. This chain's CDR3 is CASSFLNFPGGNQPQHF. DNA for the CDR3: TGTGCCAGCAGCTTCCTTAATTTCCCCGGGGGCAATCAGCCCCAGCATTTT.

CDR3 nucleotides: TGCAGCGTAGCGACAGGGGTCGAGGGGGAAAAACTGTTTTTT. This codes for CSVATGVEGEKLFF. The V gene is TRBV29-1, the J gene TRBJ1-4; 8 bases are a match to TRBD1. Germline V lookup: CDR1 SQVTM, CDR2 ANQGSEA. With V trimmed by 6 bases and J by 8 bases, 11 bases remained unmatched. The CDR3 is 14 residues long. Drawing the rest from reference TRBV29-1 and TRBJ1-4, the complete variable domain is SAVISQKPSRDICQRGTSLTIQCQVDSQVTMMFWYRQQPGQSLTLIATANQGSEATYESGFVIDKFPISRPNLTFSTLTVSNMSPEDSSIYLCSVATGVEGEKLFFGSGTQLSVL.

The chain combines TRBV3-1 (or the pseudogene TRBV3-2) with TRBJ2-5; possible D gene TRBD1, 5 bases. V was pared by 0 bases and J by 5 bases, with 13 bases between. CDR3 length equals 15 residues. Germline lookup yields CDR1 LGHDT and CDR2 YNNKEL (reference sequence). The CDR3, as DNA: TGTGCCAGCAGCCAAGAGTATGGGGCTGAGGAGACCCAGTACTTC. Translated, it gives CASSQEYGAEETQYF.

The chain combines TRBV5-4 with TRBJ1-2; TRBD1 agrees at 9 bases. The V segment lost 4 bases and the J segment 8 bases; nucleotides outside the gene matches: 12. Germline values: CDR1 SGHNT, CDR2 YYREEE (reference sequence). CDR3 size: 15 residues. CDR3 in amino acids: CASSSPGQGFGGYTF. CDR3 in DNA: TGTGCCAGCAGCAGTCCGGGACAGGGATTTGGAGGCTACACCTTC.

V and J are TRBV19 and TRBJ1-4; the match to TRBD1 covers 7 bases. Germline CDR1 and CDR2: LNHDA and SQIVND (reference sequence). J lost 13 bases, V lost 5 bases, and 16 bases had no gene match. The CDR3 has 15 residues. The CDR3 DNA follows: TGTGCCAGTAGTCCGCTTGGGACAGCCTCGTTCCGACTGTTTTTT. Translated, it gives CASSPLGTASFRLFF.

Points on this clone: In the same sample, other DNA sequences code for this CDR3. V is TRBV18 and J is TRBJ2-7; TRBD2 might be the D (5 bases). The germline V and J ends were trimmed by 6 bases and 0 bases, with 15 bases remaining between them. Germline V CDR1 and CDR2: KGHSH, LQKENI. The CDR3 is made up of 15 amino acids. This chain's CDR3 is CASSPGTVSSYEQYF. The CDR3 DNA is TGTGCCAGCTCTCCGGGAACAGTCAGCTCCTACGAGCAGTACTTC.

The count of this clone is one. The rearrangement uses TRBV5-1 and TRBJ1-1; weak D call: TRBD1 (5 bases). From germline, CDR1 is SGHRS and CDR2 YFSETQ. Trimming cost V 4 bases and J 5 bases, with 21 bases left between them. The CDR3 sequence is 16 residues long. CDR3 nucleotide sequence: TGCGCCAGCAGCCTGGACAACTCGCGGCGAGGAACTGAAGCTTTCTTT. Residues: CASSLDNSRRGTEAFF.